Below are 3 T cell receptor beta chains sequenced from a single sample in a study of blood T cells in healthy people across ages (dated by TCRdb to the mid-2010s). Library construction relied on 5' RACE. A second PCR of about 6 to 12 cycles was run with a J-beta primer mix and a sample-barcoded 5' primer. The public reads were run again by TCRdb, first through fastp at Q25 and then through MiXCR, and only productive beta chains were kept. A single entry per CDR3 protein holds the most common genes and DNA from its merged rows. A total of fewer than 2,000,000 distinct CDR3 sequences appear in this sample, roughly two fifths of them only once. The top ten constitute roughly 24% of the sample. The sequenced material came from blood. The source of these receptors is a human donor in good health.

The genes are TRBV10-3 and TRBJ1-6; a weak D match, TRBD1 (5 bases). The CDR3 runs 14 residues. Germline CDR1 reads ENHRY; CDR2 reads SYGVKD. V was clipped by 10 bases and J by 9 bases, with 19 bases between them. The CDR3 protein is CASNRGIAGSPLHF. The CDR3 nucleotides are TGTGCCAGCAATCGGGGGATAGCTGGTTCACCCCTCCACTTT.

The chain is built from TRBV6-6 and TRBJ2-7; 10 bases fit TRBD2. The CDR3 covers 14 residues. Losses at the gene ends were 6 bases for V and 4 bases for J; bases not matched to a gene: 6. CDR1 MNHNY and CDR2 SVGAGI come from the germline V gene (reference sequence). The CDR3 region has the DNA TGTGCCAGCAGAGAAAGCGGGGGGGCGTACGAGCAGTACTTC. Translation gives CASRESGGAYEQYF.

The J gene is TRBJ2-7, the V gene TRBV5-1; perhaps TRBD1 as D (6 bases). The CDR3 has 15 residues. Trimming left V 4 bases short and J 2 bases short, with 16 bases between. The germline gives CDR1 SGHRS, CDR2 YFSETQ. CDR3 amino acids: CASSAGPGAAYEQYF. In nucleotides, the CDR3 is TGCGCCAGCAGCGCTGGACCAGGGGCGGCCTACGAGCAGTACTTC. Full variable domain (outside the CDR3, taken from reference TRBV5-1 and TRBJ2-7): KAGVTQTPRYLIKTRGQQVTLSCSPISGHRSVSWYQQTPGQGLQFLFEYFSETQRNKGNFPGRFSGRQFSNSRSEMNVSTLELGDSALYLCASSAGPGAAYEQYFGPGTRLTVT.